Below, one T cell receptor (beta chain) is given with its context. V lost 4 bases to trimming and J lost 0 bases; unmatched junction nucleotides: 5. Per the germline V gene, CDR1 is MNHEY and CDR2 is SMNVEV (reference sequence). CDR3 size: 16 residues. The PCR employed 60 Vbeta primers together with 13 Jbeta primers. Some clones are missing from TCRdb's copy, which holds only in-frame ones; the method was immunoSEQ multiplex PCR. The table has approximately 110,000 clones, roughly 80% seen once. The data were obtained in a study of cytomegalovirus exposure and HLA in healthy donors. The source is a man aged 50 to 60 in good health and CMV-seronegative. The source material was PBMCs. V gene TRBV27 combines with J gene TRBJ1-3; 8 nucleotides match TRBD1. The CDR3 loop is CASSSGQEYSGNTIYF. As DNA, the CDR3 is TGTGCCAGCAGTTCGGGACAGGAATACTCTGGAAACACCATATATTTT.